This T cell receptor beta chain was recorded in a study of blood T cell repertoires in COVID-19. Study at large: Sites in the United States, Italy and Spain provided acute and convalescent COVID-19 samples. Sources were T cells, B-cell-depleted T cells, or PBMCs; the material itself was cDNA or gDNA.

The CDR3 contains 13 residues. Germline lookup yields CDR1 LGHDT and CDR2 YNNKEL (reference sequence). V dropped 7 bases and J dropped 5 bases, with 13 bases sitting between them. In the original processing: For nucleated cells, counts were estimated from reference gene primer amplification. Profiled with immunoSEQ multiplex PCR; TCRdb holds only in-frame clones, not every one. The V and J calls and clone size come from that table; D and trimming were worked out from the DNA. Of approximately 240,000 clones detected, more than 65% appear once; the ten largest clones hold 3% to 4%. The sample consisted of peripheral blood. The rearrangement joins TRBV3-1 (or the pseudogene TRBV3-2) to TRBJ2-3; D might be TRBD2 (6 bases). The receptor comes from a middle-aged woman with active or convalescent COVID-19. CDR3 sequence reads: CASTIGGRDTQYF. The CDR3 DNA is TGTGCCAGCACCATAGGAGGGAGAGATACGCAGTATTTT.